A single sample is the source of the 24 T cell receptor beta chains below, sequenced in a study of technical replicates of blood from a handful of donors. The data were produced by immunoSEQ multiplex PCR, yet TCRdb's version contains in-frame clones alone and is incomplete. The table has 60,000 or so clones, approximately 97% seen once. Input material: T cells isolated from PBMCs. The source is a human donor in good health.

This rearrangement joins TRBV5-6 to TRBJ2-7; D ambiguous. This CDR3 has 12 residues. V dropped 0 bases and J dropped 3 bases, with 4 bases sitting between them. Germline V gives CDR1 SGHDT, CDR2 YYEEEE. The chain's CDR3 is CASSLGVYEQYF. Here the CDR3 DNA reads TGTGCCAGCAGCTTGGGAGTCTACGAGCAGTACTTC.

The chain's CDR3 is CASSDRVYPLHF. For the CDR3, the DNA is TGCGCCAGCAGTGACCGGGTATATCCCCTCCACTTT. This sequence joins TRBV10-2 and TRBJ1-6; unclear D gene. Trimming removed 3 bases from V and 13 bases from J, with 10 bases in between. CDR1 is WSHSY, CDR2 SAAADI, per germline. This CDR3 spans 12 amino acids.

The V and J genes are TRBV28 and TRBJ2-7; no clear D. Trimming cost V 3 bases and J 0 bases, with 18 bases left between them. The CDR3 runs to 17 residues. Germline CDR1 and CDR2: MDHEN and SYDVKM. The CDR3 region has the DNA TGTGCCAGCAGTTTCCCCACCACTGATCTCTCCTCCTACGAGCAGTACTTC. Amino acid sequence: CASSFPTTDLSSYEQYF.

The V gene is TRBV28, the J gene TRBJ1-2; D is uncertain. The CDR3 has 14 amino acids. Germline loops: CDR1 MDHEN, CDR2 SYDVKM. The V end lost 7 bases, the J end lost 2 bases, and 14 bases lay between the germline ends. The chain's CDR3 is CASTAAGGNYGYTF. The CDR3, as DNA: TGTGCCAGCACTGCGGCGGGCGGGAACTATGGCTACACCTTC.

This clone has a single count. V and J are TRBV7-9 and TRBJ2-6; TRBD1 might be the D (5 bases). Germline V CDR1 and CDR2: SEHNR, FQNEAQ (reference sequence). The CDR3 loop spans 15 amino acids. Between the trimmed V and J ends, which lost 0 bases and 2 bases, there was a span of 5 bases. CDR3 in DNA: TGTGCCAGCAGCTTAGCAGGGGCTGGGGCCAACGTCCTGACTTTC. This gives the protein CASSLAGAGANVLTF.

The chain recombines TRBV28 with TRBJ2-7; 7 positions match TRBD2. Looked up from germline, CDR1 is MDHEN and CDR2 is SYDVKM. V was clipped by 6 bases and J by 2 bases; unmatched bases: 10. The CDR3 consists of 15 residues. The CDR3 DNA reads as TGTGCCAGCAGCCTAATGAGCGGGATGGCCTACGAGCAGTACTTC. It codes for CASSLMSGMAYEQYF.

This sequence joins TRBV18 and TRBJ2-7; unclear D gene. The germline V gene has CDR1 KGHSH and CDR2 LQKENI. The CDR3 totals 12 residues. V lost 3 bases to trimming and J lost 7 bases, with 10 bases between them. The CDR3 reads CASSPSLLEQYF. CDR3 bases: TGTGCCAGCTCACCGAGTCTTCTTGAGCAGTACTTC.

This chain links TRBV11-3 with TRBJ2-7, with a possible D match to TRBD2 (5 bases). Trimming took 6 bases from V and 3 from J, leaving 18 bases between them. This CDR3 comprises 15 residues. The germline gives CDR1 SGHNT, CDR2 YENEEA. DNA of the CDR3: TGTGCCAGCAGAGGGAGTTACGACCCGTTCTACGAGCAGTACTTC. It is translated as CASRGSYDPFYEQYF.

The chain has TRBV7-9 and TRBJ2-7; a weak D match, TRBD2 (5 bases). V dropped 5 bases and J dropped 2 bases, with 19 bases sitting between them. The CDR3 loop spans 16 amino acids. Germline V gene data show CDR1 as SEHNR and CDR2 as FQNEAQ (reference sequence). CDR3 loop: CASSLSAARKTYEQYF. For the CDR3, the DNA is TGTGCCAGCAGCCTTTCAGCGGCCAGAAAAACCTACGAGCAGTACTTC.

This rearrangement joins TRBV19 to TRBJ2-3; 10 positions match TRBD2. CDR1 is LNHDA and CDR2 is SQIVND in the germline V gene (reference sequence). The CDR3 has 16 amino acids. Germline trimming cut 4 bases from V and 4 bases from J; bases unmatched to any gene: 8. CDR3 sequence: CASSKTASGSSDTQYF. CDR3 nucleotides: TGTGCCAGTAGTAAAACGGCTAGCGGGAGCTCAGATACGCAGTATTTT.

This chain uses TRBV6-6 with TRBJ2-7, with 12 bases fitting TRBD2. The CDR3 consists of 16 residues. Germline values: CDR1 MNHNY, CDR2 SVGAGI (reference sequence). The ends lost 5 bases at V and 0 bases at J; junction bases unmatched: 5. CDR3 region: CASSLAGGPLSYEQYF. The CDR3 bases are TGTGCCAGCAGTCTAGCGGGAGGGCCGCTCTCCTACGAGCAGTACTTC.

The rearrangement joins TRBV5-5 to TRBJ2-7, with 9 bases identical to TRBD1. CDR1 SGHKS and CDR2 YYEKEE come from the germline V gene (reference sequence). The CDR3 covers 13 residues. V lost 3 bases to trimming and J lost 6 bases; unmatched junction nucleotides: 4. CDR3 in DNA: TGTGCCAGCAGCTATGGGGACAGGGCCGAGCAGTACTTC. Its protein product is CASSYGDRAEQYF.

The chain is built from TRBV2 and TRBJ2-5; perhaps TRBD1 as D (6 bases). CDR1 SNHLY and CDR2 FYNNEI come from the germline V gene. This CDR3 is 12 amino acids long. V shed 10 bases and J shed 5 bases, with 14 bases lying between them. The CDR3: CAITQGTETQYF. CDR3 nucleotides: TGTGCCATAACCCAGGGGACGGAGACCCAGTACTTC.

This rearrangement joins TRBV4-1 to TRBJ1-6; possibly TRBD1 for D (5 bases). V lost 1 base and J lost 10, with 11 bases in between. Germline V gene lookup returns CDR1 MGHRA and CDR2 YSYEKL. The CDR3 has 14 amino acids. CDR3 bases: TGCGCCAGCAGCCAAGTAGGGGTTAGGTCACCCCTCCACTTT. This encodes CASSQVGVRSPLHF.

Here the CDR3 DNA reads TGCGCCAGCAGCTCACAGTGGAGGGTTAATGAAAAACTGTTTTTT. This codes for CASSSQWRVNEKLFF. The chain recombines TRBV4-1 with TRBJ1-4; D is unclear. CDR3 size: 15 residues. The V and J ends lost 5 bases and 4 bases respectively, with 14 bases between them. Germline V CDR1 and CDR2: MGHRA, YSYEKL.

The genes are TRBV6-1 and TRBJ1-2, with TRBD1 identical over 9 bases. After removal of 4 bases from V and 6 bases from J, the junction contained 9 bases not matched to a gene. The germline V gene encodes CDR1 MNHNS and CDR2 SASEGT. The CDR3 runs to 15 residues. In DNA form, the CDR3 reads TGTGCCAGCAGTGGCTGGGACAGGGTACAAGATGGCTACACCTTC. The encoded protein is CASSGWDRVQDGYTF.

This rearrangement joins TRBV4-2 to TRBJ1-1; tentatively, D is TRBD1 (6 bases). Trimming removed 3 bases from V and 1 base from J, with 12 bases in between. Looked up from germline, CDR1 is LGHNA and CDR2 is YNFKEQ. CDR3 length: 15 residues. The CDR3 spells CASSHSDRKNTEAFF. The CDR3 nucleotides read TGTGCCAGCAGCCATTCGGACAGAAAGAACACTGAAGCTTTCTTT.

V is TRBV7-9 and J is TRBJ1-1; a possible D gene is TRBD1 (5 bases). The germline gives CDR1 SEHNR, CDR2 FQNEAQ (reference sequence). CDR3 length equals 15 residues. V dropped 7 bases and J dropped 5 bases, with 20 bases sitting between them. CDR3 residues: CASILGRSGGTEAFF. DNA of the CDR3: TGTGCCAGCATCTTGGGAAGGTCCGGGGGGACTGAAGCTTTCTTT. The whole variable domain, remainder taken from reference TRBV7-9 and TRBJ1-1, is DTGVSQNPRHKITKRGQNVTFRCDPISEHNRLYWYRQTLGQGPEFLTYFQNEAQLEKSRLLSDRFSAERPKGSFSTLEIQRTEQGDSAMYLCASILGRSGGTEAFFGQGTRLTVV.

This chain uses TRBV9 with TRBJ2-3, with TRBD2 matching over 8 bases. Trimming removed 0 bases from V and 5 bases from J; junction bases left unmatched: 5. CDR1 SGDLS and CDR2 YYNGEE come from the germline V gene. The CDR3 extends over 15 amino acids. Written as DNA, the CDR3 is TGTGCCAGCAGCGTAGGAGCGGGAGTTGGAGATACGCAGTATTTT. This sequence encodes CASSVGAGVGDTQYF.

In the case of this clone: The junction departs from the called germline gene at one end, perhaps through a read error. The rearrangement joins TRBV7-7 to TRBJ2-5; 9 bases match TRBD1. The CDR3 totals 13 residues. Germline V lookup: CDR1 SSHAT, CDR2 FNYEAQ (reference sequence). The CDR3 DNA sequence: TGTGCTAGCAGCTCGGACAGGGGTGAGACCCAGTACTTC. Translated: CASSSDRGETQYF.

J is TRBJ2-7 and V is TRBV7-9, with TRBD1 identical over 7 bases. J gave up 3 bases and V 5 bases, and 13 bases lay outside the gene matches. The CDR3 length is 16 residues. CDR1 and CDR2 (germline): SEHNR, FQNEAQ (reference sequence). Here the CDR3 DNA reads TGTGCCAGCAGCCTAGGGACAGAAAACCCATTCTACGAGCAGTACTTC. This gives the protein CASSLGTENPFYEQYF.

This CDR3 reads CASSPNRDRGRRAFF. The DNA for the CDR3 is TGTGCCAGCAGCCCAAACCGGGACAGGGGGCGAAGGGCTTTCTTT. The rearrangement links TRBV6-1 to TRBJ1-1, with TRBD1 matching over 12 bases. Looked up from germline, CDR1 is MNHNS and CDR2 is SASEGT. The CDR3 covers 15 residues. With 6 bases clipped from V and 11 bases from J, the junction kept 13 bases outside the gene matches.

The chain uses TRBV11-2 and TRBJ2-3; D possibly corresponds to TRBD2 (6 bases). Trimming took 6 bases from V and 3 from J, leaving 19 bases between them. The CDR3 has 16 residues. Germline assignment: CDR1 SGHAT and CDR2 FQNNGV. The CDR3 loop is CASRRPGLGRTDTQYF. The CDR3 region has the DNA TGTGCCAGCAGAAGACCCGGGCTAGGGAGGACAGATACGCAGTATTTT.

The chain joins TRBV29-1 to TRBJ2-3; 7 nucleotides agree with TRBD1. CDR1 is SQVTM, CDR2 ANQGSEA, per germline. The CDR3 consists of 14 residues. J gave up 4 bases and V 8 bases, and 12 bases lay outside the gene matches. CDR3 bases: TGCAGCAAAACACCCGGGACAGAGTCAGATACGCAGTATTTT. Translated: CSKTPGTESDTQYF.